The 23 T cell receptor beta chains below all came from one sample that was sequenced in a study of blood T cell repertoires in COVID-19. Some clones are missing from TCRdb's copy, which holds only in-frame ones; the method was immunoSEQ multiplex PCR. The sample contains some 150,000 clones, approximately 84% of which appear only once. Sequencing was performed on peripheral blood. All receptors come from a man aged 70-80 years with acute or convalescent COVID-19.

V usage is TRBV9 and J usage is TRBJ2-2, with 7 bases matching TRBD2. The junction had 9 bases not matched to a gene; V was cut back by 2 bases and J by 5 bases. This CDR3 contains 16 residues. Looked up from germline, CDR1 is SGDLS and CDR2 is YYNGEE. In DNA, the CDR3 is TGTGCCAGCAGCGTCGGGACTACCCACTATACCGGGGAGCTGTTTTTT. Translation gives CASSVGTTHYTGELFF.

The chain joins TRBV24-1 to TRBJ1-1; a possible D gene is TRBD1 (5 bases). There are 12 residues in the CDR3. Trimming took 0 bases from V and 11 from J, leaving 9 bases between them. From germline, CDR1 is KGHDR and CDR2 SFDVKD. CDR3 bases: TGTGCCACCAGTGATTTGACAGGCTTCGCTTTCTTT. Its protein product is CATSDLTGFAFF.

The chain recombines TRBV7-9 with TRBJ1-2; D perhaps matches TRBD1 (5 bases). CDR3 length: 14 amino acids. From germline, CDR1 is SEHNR and CDR2 FQNEAQ (reference sequence). The V gene lost 2 bases and the J gene lost 4 bases, with 11 bases spanning the gap. CDR3 region: CASSLQGLFYGYTF. The CDR3, as DNA: TGTGCCAGCAGCTTACAGGGTCTTTTCTATGGCTACACCTTC.

In the case of this clone: Additional DNA sequences in this sample encode the identical CDR3. The genes are TRBV18 and TRBJ2-7, with D possibly being TRBD2 (5 bases). The CDR3 loop spans 13 amino acids. V was clipped by 0 bases and J by 5 bases, with 8 bases between them. Per germline, CDR1 KGHSH and CDR2 LQKENI. CDR3 coding DNA: TGTGCCAGCTCACCACCTTCCGGGGACGAGCAGTACTTC. Its protein is CASSPPSGDEQYF.

The genes are TRBV24-1 and TRBJ2-3; 7 nucleotides align to TRBD1. V trimming: 3 bases; J trimming: 0 bases; junction bases outside the gene matches: 11. This CDR3 has 18 amino acids. From germline, CDR1 is KGHDR and CDR2 SFDVKD. The CDR3 sequence is CATSDPTGDLLSTDTQYF. In DNA form, the CDR3 reads TGTGCCACCAGTGATCCAACAGGGGACCTCTTGAGCACAGATACGCAGTATTTT.

This clone showed up just once. The gene calls are TRBV6-5 and TRBJ2-7, with 8 bases aligning to TRBD2. This CDR3 spans 15 amino acids. The trim removed 7 bases at V and 2 bases at J, leaving 10 bases unmatched. Looked up from germline, CDR1 is MNHEY and CDR2 is SVGAGI. As DNA, the CDR3 is TGTGCCAGCACCCCCGGGGGGGCCCTACCCTACGAGCAGTACTTC. Its translation is CASTPGGALPYEQYF.

The chain uses TRBV20-1 and TRBJ2-7; 9 bases map to TRBD2. CDR3 length: 15 amino acids. CDR1 DFQATT and CDR2 SNEGSKA come from the germline V gene (reference sequence). After removal of 3 bases from V and 4 bases from J, the junction contained 10 bases not matched to a gene. CDR3 DNA sequence: TGCAGTGCTAGTTCACTAGCGGGCCGTTTTTACGAGCAGTACTTC. Protein: CSASSLAGRFYEQYF.

CDR3 loop: CASSRSGVVGSQETQYF. The CDR3 DNA sequence: TGTGCCAGTAGCCGGTCGGGGGTTGTCGGATCCCAAGAGACCCAGTACTTC. This chain joins TRBV19 and TRBJ2-5, with D possibly being TRBD2 (6 bases). CDR3 length equals 17 residues. From germline, CDR1 is LNHDA and CDR2 SQIVND (reference sequence). Trimming pared 6 bases from V and 1 base from J, leaving 21 bases between.

The rearrangement uses TRBV19 and TRBJ2-7; TRBD1 matches 9 bases. V was pared by 5 bases and J by 5 bases, with 4 bases of the junction left unmatched. In germline, CDR1 is LNHDA, CDR2 SQIVND (reference sequence). This CDR3 region has 13 residues. CDR3: CASSRTGVDEQYF. CDR3 nucleotide sequence: TGTGCCAGTAGTCGGACAGGGGTCGACGAGCAGTACTTC. Together with reference TRBV19 and TRBJ2-7, the CDR3 gives the full variable domain: DGGITQSPKYLFRKEGQNVTLSCEQNLNHDAMYWYRQDPGQGLRLIYYSQIVNDFQKGDIAEGYSVSREKKESFPLTVTSAQKNPTAFYLCASSRTGVDEQYFGPGTRLTVT.

V gene TRBV15 combines with J gene TRBJ2-2; a possible D gene is TRBD1 (5 bases). Germline V gene data show CDR1 as LNHNV and CDR2 as YYDKDF (reference sequence). The CDR3 contains 16 residues. Trimming cost V 0 bases and J 4 bases, with 12 bases left between them. Here the CDR3 reads CATSRDHQGITGELFF. The CDR3 DNA is TGTGCCACCAGCAGAGATCATCAGGGAATCACCGGGGAGCTGTTTTTT.

V gene TRBV2 combines with J gene TRBJ2-3, with 7 bases that match TRBD1. Trimming took 8 bases from V and 1 from J; bases not matched to a gene: 3. This CDR3 spans 13 amino acids. From germline, CDR1 is SNHLY and CDR2 FYNNEI. DNA for the CDR3: TGTGCCAGCGCCGGGACAGGCACAGATACGCAGTATTTT. Residues: CASAGTGTDTQYF.

The genes are TRBV9 and TRBJ2-1, with 10 bases aligning to TRBD1. The CDR3 totals 14 residues. V trimming: 3 bases; J trimming: 9 bases; junction bases outside the gene matches: 6. Germline V gene data show CDR1 as SGDLS and CDR2 as YYNGEE. The CDR3 region is CASSDRDRGFEQFF. The CDR3 nucleotides read TGTGCCAGCAGCGATAGGGACAGGGGATTTGAGCAGTTCTTC.

CDR3 coding DNA: TGCGCCAGCAGCTTGGGTGGCTTCGGGACAAATTACAATGAGCAGTTCTTC. It is translated as CASSLGGFGTNYNEQFF. The chain links TRBV5-1 to TRBJ2-1; D is perhaps TRBD1 (6 bases). V gave up 0 bases and J gave up 4 bases, with 17 bases separating them. CDR1 and CDR2 (germline): SGHRS, YFSETQ. The CDR3 runs to 17 residues. Based on the CDR3 plus reference TRBV5-1 and TRBJ2-1, the full variable domain is KAGVTQTPRYLIKTRGQQVTLSCSPISGHRSVSWYQQTPGQGLQFLFEYFSETQRNKGNFPGRFSGRQFSNSRSEMNVSTLELGDSALYLCASSLGGFGTNYNEQFFGPGTRLTVL.

The chain carries TRBV2 and TRBJ2-1; the D is unclear. Germline CDR1 reads SNHLY; CDR2 reads FYNNEI. V was pared by 9 bases and J by 5 bases, with 17 bases between. The CDR3 consists of 14 residues. The chain's CDR3 is CASLLMAANNEQFF. The CDR3 bases are TGTGCCAGTTTGCTTATGGCGGCCAACAATGAGCAGTTCTTC.

The chain is built from TRBV5-1 and TRBJ2-1, with a tentative D call TRBD1 (7 bases). CDR3 length: 12 residues. V dropped 3 bases and J dropped 9 bases, with 10 bases sitting between them. Germline V gene sequence: CDR1 SGHRS, CDR2 YFSETQ. CDR3 DNA sequence: TGCGCCAGCAGCTCAGGGGGAGGTGAGCAGTTCTTC. Translation gives CASSSGGGEQFF.

This clone was observed a handful of times. The V call is TRBV4-1, the J call TRBJ2-2, with TRBD1 identical over 9 bases. CDR3 length equals 15 residues. V dropped 3 bases and J dropped 3; count of bases not matched to a gene: 2. Per germline, CDR1 MGHRA and CDR2 YSYEKL. The CDR3 reads CASSQGQGDTGELFF. The DNA of the CDR3 is TGCGCCAGCAGCCAGGGACAGGGTGACACCGGGGAGCTGTTTTTT.

This chain uses TRBV28 with TRBJ1-2; weak D call: TRBD1 (6 bases). The germline gives CDR1 MDHEN, CDR2 SYDVKM. The CDR3 is 14 amino acids. Trimming cost V 3 bases and J 7 bases, with 15 bases left between them. The CDR3 DNA reads as TGTGCCAGCAGTTTGGGGACAAGGGTGGCTGGCTACACCTTC. Translated, it gives CASSLGTRVAGYTF.

This clone turned up a few times. This chain joins TRBV18 and TRBJ2-7; 8 bases map to TRBD1. This CDR3 comprises 14 residues. Germline V gene lookup returns CDR1 KGHSH and CDR2 LQKENI. The ends lost 6 bases at V and 0 bases at J; junction bases unmatched: 4. The CDR3 DNA reads TGTGCCAGCTCCATGGACAGGGACTCCTACGAGCAGTACTTC. It encodes CASSMDRDSYEQYF. Combining the CDR3 with reference TRBV18 and TRBJ2-7 gives the whole variable domain NAGVMQNPRHLVRRRGQEARLRCSPMKGHSHVYWYRQLPEEGLKFMVYLQKENIIDESGMPKERFSAEFPKEGPSILRIQQVVRGDSAAYFCASSMDRDSYEQYFGPGTRLTVT.

V usage is TRBV27 and J usage is TRBJ1-2, with D perhaps TRBD1 (5 bases). Germline CDR1 MNHEY, CDR2 SMNVEV (reference sequence). This CDR3 spans 15 amino acids. The germline V and J ends were trimmed by 0 bases and 3 bases, with 11 bases remaining between them. Here the CDR3 DNA reads TGTGCCAGCAGTTTATCGCCAGGGTTGGACTATGGCTACACCTTC. Amino acid sequence: CASSLSPGLDYGYTF.

This CDR3 is CASSYSDTYNSPLHF. In nucleotides, the CDR3 is TGTGCCAGCAGTTACTCGGACACCTATAATTCACCCCTCCACTTT. The chain couples TRBV6-5 to TRBJ1-6; D perhaps matches TRBD1 (5 bases). CDR1 MNHEY and CDR2 SVGAGI come from the germline V gene. The CDR3 has 15 residues. V lost 0 bases, J lost 2 bases, and 5 bases lay in between.

This sequence joins TRBV14 and TRBJ1-3; a possible D gene is TRBD1 (6 bases). Germline values: CDR1 SGHDN, CDR2 FVKESK. This CDR3 region has 15 residues. Between the trimmed V and J ends, which lost 4 bases and 1 base, there was a span of 11 bases. CDR3 region: CASSRNRVSGNTIYF. The CDR3 nucleotides are TGTGCCAGCAGCCGGAACAGGGTATCTGGAAACACCATATATTTT.

The CDR3 DNA reads as TGTGCCAGCAGCTTAGACAGGAAAGAGACCCAGTACTTC. This codes for CASSLDRKETQYF. The J gene is TRBJ2-5, the V gene TRBV7-6; D is perhaps TRBD1 (5 bases). This CDR3 is built from 13 residues. With 1 base removed from V and 3 bases from J, the gap between germline ends came to 6 bases. Germline CDR1 reads SGHVS; CDR2 reads FNYEAQ.

This clone was seen once. The J gene is TRBJ1-5, the V gene TRBV18; D is unresolved. Germline V CDR1 and CDR2: KGHSH, LQKENI. V was pared by 3 bases and J by 0 bases, with 9 bases between. The CDR3 is 15 residues long. The CDR3 protein is CASSPLPYSNQPQHF. In DNA, the CDR3 is TGTGCCAGCTCACCTCTCCCCTATAGCAATCAGCCCCAGCATTTT.